The present T cell receptor (beta chain) was sequenced within a study of shared clonotypes between healthy human individuals. Several immunoSEQ plates held equal portions of the genomic DNA taken from each subset. Assay: immunoSEQ multiplex PCR; the TCRdb copy retains only in-frame clones and omits some. The sample shows 2.5 million or so clones, approximately 92% of them seen only once. About this clone: The antigen is unknown.

CDR3 size: 14 residues. V shed 2 bases and J shed 3 bases, with 11 bases lying between them. The germline gives CDR1 KGHSH, CDR2 LQKENI. Study-level results: On the whole, naive subsets had larger estimated richness than memory subsets had.

Healthy and HIV-negative, the adult donors had no recent acute infections or vaccinations. CD45RA-negative memory and CD45RA+ naive subsets were split from the CD4+ cells. This chain uses TRBV18 with TRBJ2-7; the D call may be TRBD1 or TRBD2 (5 bases each). This TCR derives from a man between 18 and 35 years old in good health. Sequencing was performed on naive CD4+ T cells sorted from blood. Subset: CD45RA+ positively selected. This CDR3 is CASSPAGTNYEQYF. The DNA of the CDR3 is TGTGCCAGCTCACCAGCCGGGACGAACTACGAGCAGTACTTC.